Listed below are T cell receptor beta chains from one sample, sequenced in a study of T-cell reconstitution after alpha-beta-depleted transplantation in children. One entry per CDR3 protein results from TCRdb running MiXCR on the PCR reads. The sample contains about 120,000 distinct CDR3 sequences, about 9.4% of which appear only once. The source material was PBMCs, sampled before TCRalphabeta/CD19-depleted stem cell transplant. The receptors come from a boy younger than 10 with acute lymphoblastic leukemia, due to receive a stem cell transplant. Both conserved end residues are part of each CDR3. A D gene is named only where the DNA matches it firmly. Only part of the rows carry a size: once, few, many, or a class if the clone is expanded.

d_call | clone_size | j_call | v_call | cdr3_nt | cdr3_aa
TRBD1 | few | TRBJ1-2 | TRBV7-9 | TGTGCCAGCAGCGATCCTTTCCGGGACAGAGGTGGCTACACCTTC | CASSDPFRDRGGYTF
- | many | TRBJ2-5 | TRBV7-6 | TGTGCCAGCAGCTTCAGGGAGACCCAGTACTTC | CASSFRETQYF
- | many | TRBJ1-5 | TRBV28 | TGTGCCAGCAGTTTATCGAGGTTTATGGGCAATCAGCCCCAGCATTTT | CASSLSRFMGNQPQHF
- | - | TRBJ1-4 | TRBV4-2 | TGTGCCAGCAGCCAAGGATGGAACGGTCATAATGAAAAACTGTTTTTT | CASSQGWNGHNEKLFF
- | many | TRBJ1-1 | TRBV6-5 | TGTGCCAGCACCTCGACGGGACATGAAGCTTTCTTT | CASTSTGHEAFF
TRBD1 | many | TRBJ2-6 | TRBV6-1 | TGTGCCAGCAGTCTGGACAGGCCCCTCTCTGGGGCCAACGTCCTGACTTTC | CASSLDRPLSGANVLTF
TRBD2 | - | TRBJ2-1 | TRBV20-1 | TGCAGTGCTAGGGCCCTTATTCGTACTAGCGGCAATGAGCAGTTCTTC | CSARALIRTSGNEQFF
TRBD2 | many | TRBJ2-1 | TRBV7-2 | TGTGCCAGCAGCACGACTAGCGGGGGCTACAATGAGCAGTTCTTC | CASSTTSGGYNEQFF
- | - | TRBJ2-3 | TRBV18 | TGTGCCAGCTCACCCTTAGTGATACCTAGCACAGATACGCAGTATTTT | CASSPLVIPSTDTQYF
- | many | TRBJ2-7 | TRBV7-9 | TGTGCCAGCAGCCTGGGGGACGGCTTGACTCCCTACGAGCAGTACTTC | CASSLGDGLTPYEQYF
- | many | TRBJ1-2 | TRBV6-5 | TGTGCCAGCAGTCCCGACAGAAACTATGGCTACACCTTC | CASSPDRNYGYTF
- | - | TRBJ2-3 | TRBV6-4 | TGTGCCAGCAGTGATTCCGGGACCCACACAGATACGCAGTATTTT | CASSDSGTHTDTQYF
- | - | TRBJ2-2 | TRBV5-1 | TGCGCCAGCAGCTCGACTTACACCGGGGAGCTGTTTTTT | CASSSTYTGELFF
- | many | TRBJ1-1 | TRBV18 | TGTGCCAGCTCACCAACTGTGAAAAACACTGAAGCTTTCTTT | CASSPTVKNTEAFF
TRBD2 | - | TRBJ2-3 | TRBV11-2 | TGTGCCAGCAGCTTAAGACTAGCGGGAGGGCCTTTGACAGATACGCAGTATTTT | CASSLRLAGGPLTDTQYF
- | - | TRBJ1-1 | TRBV28 | TGTGCCAGCAGTTTATCAGAAGGGGATGGTCTTTTGGCTTTCTTT | CASSLSEGDGLLAFF
- | - | TRBJ2-3 | TRBV18 | TGTGCCAGCTCACCGGCCGGGAGCACAGATACGCAGTATTTT | CASSPAGSTDTQYF
TRBD2 | few | TRBJ2-2 | TRBV27 | TGTGCCAGCACCCTATACGGGACTACCCACACCGGGGAGCTGTTTTTT | CASTLYGTTHTGELFF
TRBD1 | few | TRBJ2-5 | TRBV5-1 | TGCGCCAGCAGCTTGTTTGGTAGTTGGGACAGGTATGGGAAGACCCAGTACTTC | CASSLFGSWDRYGKTQYF
- | many | TRBJ1-1 | TRBV12-3/TRBV12-4 | TGTGCCAGCAGGAACGAACAGGGTTTCGACCTGAACACTGAAGCTTTCTTT | CASRNEQGFDLNTEAFF
- | few | TRBJ2-7 | TRBV27 | TGTGCCAGCAATTCAGGGAGGGGGCGGAGCGAGCAGTACTTC | CASNSGRGRSEQYF
- | once | TRBJ2-5 | TRBV12-1 | TGTGCCATGAGCTTTGTAACAGGTCAAGAGACCCAGTACTTC | CAMSFVTGQETQYF
TRBD1 | few | TRBJ2-5 | TRBV6-1 | TGTGCCAGCAGGCACAGGGGGCGGGAGACCCAGTACTTC | CASRHRGRETQYF
- | many | TRBJ1-1 | TRBV10-3 | TGTGCCATCAGTGAGGCCGTTATGAACACTGAAGCTTTCTTT | CAISEAVMNTEAFF
TRBD2 | - | TRBJ2-3 | TRBV29-1 | TGCAGCCTGAGAGCGGGAGGGACCACAGATACGCAGTATTTT | CSLRAGGTTDTQYF
- | few | TRBJ2-7 | TRBV7-8 | TGTGCCAGCAGCTTATTAGGGACCCGGTACGAGCAGTACTTC | CASSLLGTRYEQYF
TRBD1 | - | TRBJ2-7 | TRBV2 | TGTGCCAGCAGCCCCTCCGGGACAGGATCCTACGAGCAGTACTTC | CASSPSGTGSYEQYF
- | - | TRBJ2-2 | TRBV7-9 | TGTGCCAGCAGCTTAAAAGGGGAGCTGTTTTTT | CASSLKGELFF
TRBD1 | many | TRBJ2-7 | TRBV7-2 | TGTGCCAGCAGCCTGGGACAGGGAGGGGACGAGCAGTACTTC | CASSLGQGGDEQYF
- | few | TRBJ2-5 | TRBV7-2 | TGTGCCAGCAGCCTAACCCCAAGAGGGGGAGAGACCCAGTACTTC | CASSLTPRGGETQYF